This T cell receptor (beta chain) derives from a study of T-cell memory formation after mild COVID-19 (dated by TCRdb to the early 2020s). Study-wide context: TCR sequence clusters from the two donors were largely donor specific. In a couple of donors, T-cell clones that expanded and contracted after mild COVID-19 were followed by sequencing TCRalpha and TCRbeta repertoires longitudinally. The cohort comprised two young, previously healthy adult volunteers, one female and one male.

Summary of the overall study and its limitations: The study covered only a couple of mild cases, and larger cohorts including severe cases with pre-infection samples were considered necessary. Some responding clones were detected in pre-infection memory, which suggested that pre-existing cross-reactive memory T cells had joined the SARS-CoV-2 response. Contracting CD4+ clones turned up mainly in the CM and EM memory subsets, whereas EMRA was where CD8+ clones were enriched. Clones contracting from day 15 to 85 had balanced CD4/CD8 phenotypes, while a second wave expanding from day 15 to 37 was biased towards CD4+. SARS-CoV-2 specificity of the second-wave clones peaking on day 37 was not confirmed.

Ficoll-Paque density gradient centrifugation was the method used to isolate PBMCs. There are 17 amino acids in the CDR3, from cysteine to phenylalanine inclusive. Of all the DNA, just the CDR3 is kept, 51 bases in frame from base 1. Trimming takes 2 bases from V and 2 bases from J, and the germline ends sit 17 bases apart. From the germline V gene (reference sequence), CDR1 is MNHEY and CDR2 is SMNVEV. This clonotype was recorded a few times. This clone's antigen is unknown. Per-base qualities were not stored, and no clone one base away is much larger. Data came from an Illumina NovaSeq 6000. TCRalpha and TCRbeta cDNA libraries were constructed by 5'RACE with constant-segment primers, with sample barcodes and unique molecular identifiers being introduced. Trizol reagent was used to extract RNA from every sample. Libraries were amplified in two PCR steps, with a second sample barcode and Illumina TruSeq adapters added in the second step. Sequencing of libraries was performed on an Illumina NovaSeq with 2 x 150 bp paired-end reads. Regarding the original processing steps: Demultiplexing of reads and collapsing into UMI-guided consensus sequences were performed with migec v1.2.7. With mixcr v2.1.11, UMI consensuses were aligned to TRA and TRB V and J templates and assembled into clonotypes. Clonotypes were classified as expanded or contracted when called significant by both edgeR and NoisET, with noise models trained on biological replicates. For edgeR calls, the thresholds were a false discovery rate-adjusted p below 0.01 and a log2 fold-change of 1. As an exploratory analysis of dynamics, PCA with hierarchical clustering was applied to max-normalized trajectories of the 1000 most abundant clonotypes. Separately sequenced CD4+ and CD8+ repertoires were used to assign a CD4 or CD8 phenotype to each responding clone. The public sequencing data were trimmed at Q25 with fastp and processed into clonotypes with MiXCR by TCRdb, which kept only in-frame beta chains. Each record represents a unique CDR3 protein, reported with the most common genes and DNA among its rows. These V and J calls are TCRdb output, not the study's own analysis. The sample has hundreds of thousands of distinct CDR3 sequences on record, about a fifth of them singletons. The ten most abundant clones make up 12% of the sample.

This sequence uses TRBV27 and TRBJ2-3; the D gene is possibly TRBD2, with 6 bases matching. The sequencing input was PBMCs or a T cell subset sorted from them (not recorded which). This receptor was identified in an adult woman who had mild COVID-19 (a few samples of this study predate the infection). The sample titles of this study are shuffled in the database, so cell type and time point are left out; the donor was told from shared clones. The nucleotides are TGTGCCAGCAGTTTACGCTGGGATAGCGGAAACACAGATACGCAGTATTTT. Its protein product is CASSLRWDSGNTDTQYF.